These 9 T cell receptor beta chains originate from one sample sequenced in a study of T cell changes during pregnancy in multiple sclerosis. Generated by immunoSEQ multiplex PCR, the TCRdb table keeps only in-frame clones and is missing some. The sample carries more than 45,000 clones, roughly 90% recorded once. The sample was CD4+ T cells from peripheral blood mononuclear cells, taken after pregnancy. The receptors shown here come from a female donor with multiple sclerosis, enrolled in a pregnancy study.

This chain joins TRBV29-1 and TRBJ1-1, with 9 nucleotides matching TRBD1. V was pared by 7 bases and J by 1 base, with 7 bases of the junction left unmatched. Germline V gene lookup returns CDR1 SQVTM and CDR2 ANQGSEA. The CDR3 runs 14 residues. As DNA, the CDR3 is TGCAGCGGCGGGACAGGGCGGCGGAACACTGAAGCTTTCTTT. It is translated as CSGGTGRRNTEAFF.

The chain couples TRBV19 to TRBJ2-7; possibly TRBD1 for D (7 bases). The CDR3 totals 14 residues. The V end lost 1 base, the J end lost 3 bases, and 10 bases lay between the germline ends. CDR1 LNHDA and CDR2 SQIVND come from the germline V gene (reference sequence). The CDR3 sequence: CASSIGRGDYEQYF. The DNA of the CDR3 is TGTGCCAGTAGTATAGGCAGGGGGGACTACGAGCAGTACTTC.

A single count supports this clone. The chain combines TRBV5-1 with TRBJ2-7; D is unresolved. This CDR3 comprises 13 residues. Germline V lookup: CDR1 SGHRS, CDR2 YFSETQ. The ends were cut back, 4 bases at V and 4 bases at J, with 12 bases in the middle. CDR3 amino acids: CASSHSPAYEQYF. DNA of the CDR3: TGCGCCAGCAGCCACAGTCCGGCTTACGAGCAGTACTTC.

This clone was picked up one time. The chain is built from TRBV27 and TRBJ1-5, with D tentatively TRBD1 (5 bases). With 6 bases removed from V and 3 bases from J, the gap between germline ends came to 15 bases. The CDR3 runs to 15 residues. The germline V gene encodes CDR1 MNHEY and CDR2 SMNVEV (reference sequence). The DNA of the CDR3 is TGTGCCAGCAGGACCCTCAGGGTACCCAATCAGCCCCAGCATTTT. This gives the protein CASRTLRVPNQPQHF.

The chain is built from TRBV7-9 and TRBJ1-2; D is unresolved. CDR3 length equals 15 residues. V was pared by 4 bases and J by 0 bases, with 12 bases between. Per the germline V gene, CDR1 is SEHNR and CDR2 is FQNEAQ (reference sequence). The CDR3 reads CASSSRQKPNYGYTF. As DNA, the CDR3 is TGTGCCAGCAGCTCCAGACAAAAACCTAACTATGGCTACACCTTC.

The V call is TRBV19, the J call TRBJ2-2; tentatively, D is TRBD1 (6 bases). Germline V gives CDR1 LNHDA, CDR2 SQIVND (reference sequence). The CDR3 consists of 18 residues. Trimming removed 0 bases from V and 3 bases from J, with 17 bases in between. DNA for the CDR3: TGTGCCAGTAGTATAGATCGTGTTGGGACACTTTACACCGGGGAGCTGTTTTTT. Protein sequence: CASSIDRVGTLYTGELFF. Together with reference TRBV19 and TRBJ2-2, the CDR3 gives the full variable domain: DGGITQSPKYLFRKEGQNVTLSCEQNLNHDAMYWYRQDPGQGLRLIYYSQIVNDFQKGDIAEGYSVSREKKESFPLTVTSAQKNPTAFYLCASSIDRVGTLYTGELFFGEGSRLTVL.

This clone was detected once. This sequence joins TRBV6-5 and TRBJ1-2, with a possible D match to TRBD1 (5 bases). The CDR3 runs to 12 residues. Germline V gene lookup returns CDR1 MNHEY and CDR2 SVGAGI. The V gene lost 5 bases and the J gene lost 8 bases, with 12 bases spanning the gap. The CDR3 nucleotides are TGTGCCAGCAGTCCGCCCCAGGGAGGCTACACCTTC. Protein product: CASSPPQGGYTF.

The sample holds a few counts of this clone. The V and J genes are TRBV18 and TRBJ1-6, with D possibly TRBD1 on 5 matching bases. CDR1 and CDR2 (germline): KGHSH, LQKENI. V lost 2 bases to trimming and J lost 2 bases, with 7 bases between them. The CDR3 is 15 amino acids. The CDR3 loop reads CASSPDSAYNSPLHF. CDR3 nucleotides: TGTGCCAGCTCACCAGACAGTGCCTATAATTCACCCCTCCACTTT.

Here the CDR3 DNA reads TGTGCCAGTAGTACCTGGAACAGGGAGGGGAACACTGAAGCTTTCTTT. Its protein product is CASSTWNREGNTEAFF. The rearrangement joins TRBV19 to TRBJ1-1; D might be TRBD1 (6 bases). Germline CDR1 LNHDA, CDR2 SQIVND (reference sequence). There are 16 residues in the CDR3. V lost 4 bases, J lost 1 base, and 16 bases lay in between.